This TCR beta chain was observed in a study of cytomegalovirus exposure and HLA in healthy donors. The PCR ran on 60 Vbeta and 13 Jbeta primers. Sequencing was performed with immunoSEQ multiplex PCR; in TCRdb, only in-frame clones are kept and a portion is missing. This repertoire shows 95,000 to 150,000 clones, more than 60% found once; its top ten account for 8% to 9%. The source is a woman in her thirties or forties in good health and CMV-seropositive. The material sequenced was PBMCs.

Written as DNA, the CDR3 is TGTGCCAGCAGCTCCTTCTACGAGCAGTACTTC. As protein: CASSSFYEQYF. V is TRBV5-6 and J is TRBJ2-7; D is ambiguous. The germline gives CDR1 SGHDT, CDR2 YYEEEE. The CDR3 totals 11 residues. Trimming stripped 3 bases from V and 3 bases from J, with 4 bases between.